This T cell receptor beta chain was identified during a study of sequential checkpoint blockade in melanoma. As for the study in general: Patients were randomized 1:1 to nivolumab-then-ipilimumab or ipilimumab-then-nivolumab first-line.

Regarding treatment: randomized to nivolumab then ipilimumab (arm A) or the reverse (arm B). Patients had received no earlier DNA-damaging chemotherapy. The V end was cut by 3 bases, the J end by 6 bases, with 13 bases between. CDR1 and CDR2 (germline): SGHTS, YDEGEE. This CDR3 has 14 amino acids. Some clones are missing from TCRdb's copy, which holds only in-frame ones; the method was immunoSEQ multiplex PCR. In the table there are 15,000 to 20,000 clones, roughly 72% of which are singletons. This material consisted of CD8+ T cells sorted from blood (inferred from file names), taken from a patient given nivolumab and ipilimumab in sequence. The TCR comes from a human donor with melanoma. The chain is built from TRBV5-8 and TRBJ2-1; TRBD1 is a possible D gene (5 bases). The CDR3 region is CASSSRWGGNEQFF. In DNA form, the CDR3 reads TGTGCCAGCAGCTCCCGCTGGGGCGGCAATGAGCAGTTCTTC.